This T cell receptor beta chain is from a study of shared clonotypes between healthy human individuals. The CDR3 totals 11 residues. Germline-derived CDR1 and CDR2 are LNHDA and SQIVND (reference sequence). Trimming stripped 1 base from V and 10 bases from J, with 6 bases between. Repertoires were generated with immunoSEQ multiplex PCR, while TCRdb's copy carries only in-frame clones and drops some. The repertoire holds a few million clones, with 92% as singletons. Adults of Caucasian background living in Nashville, Tennessee made up all donors. The receptor was derived from a man between 18 and 35 years old in good health. Some clones in this sample may be carry-over from other donors' samples. Sequences were obtained from naive CD4+ T cells from PBMCs. Stated subset: CD45RA+ positively selected. The gene calls are TRBV19 and TRBJ2-3; D is uncertain. The CDR3 here is CASSIAHSQYF. The DNA of the CDR3 is TGTGCCAGTAGTATAGCGCACTCGCAGTATTTT.